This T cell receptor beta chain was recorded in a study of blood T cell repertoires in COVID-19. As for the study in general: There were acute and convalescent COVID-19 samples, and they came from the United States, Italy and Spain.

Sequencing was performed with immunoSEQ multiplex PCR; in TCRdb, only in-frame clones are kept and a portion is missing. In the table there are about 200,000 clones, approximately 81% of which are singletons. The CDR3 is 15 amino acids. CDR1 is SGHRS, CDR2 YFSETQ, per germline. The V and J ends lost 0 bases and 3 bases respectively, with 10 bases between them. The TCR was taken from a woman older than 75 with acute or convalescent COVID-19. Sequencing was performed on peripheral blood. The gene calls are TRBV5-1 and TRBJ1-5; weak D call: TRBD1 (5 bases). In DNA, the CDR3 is TGCGCCAGCAGCTTGGACGGCAGGGTCAATCAGCCCCAGCATTTT. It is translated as CASSLDGRVNQPQHF. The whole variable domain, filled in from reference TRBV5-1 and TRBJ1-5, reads KAGVTQTPRYLIKTRGQQVTLSCSPISGHRSVSWYQQTPGQGLQFLFEYFSETQRNKGNFPGRFSGRQFSNSRSEMNVSTLELGDSALYLCASSLDGRVNQPQHFGDGTRLSIL.